The rows below give T cell receptor beta chains drawn from one sample of a study of control samples from healthy donors and cancer patients. Sequenced by immunoSEQ multiplex PCR; TCRdb stores in-frame clones only, minus some. Among around 250,000 clones listed, around 79% were seen once. Sequenced sample: PBMCs. These receptors were taken from a woman aged 60 to 75 with lung cancer. Both conserved end residues are trimmed from each CDR3. Rows give clone size only sometimes, using once, few, many, or a class for an expanded clone.

CDR3: ASSLIRGKDEQF
V: TRBV5-1
J: TRBJ2-1
size: -

CDR3: ASTTGGEGIGYT
V: TRBV19
J: TRBJ1-2
size: -

CDR3: ASSLVAPAPNQPQH
V: TRBV5-5
J: TRBJ1-5
size: -

CDR3: ASSLGAPLVSNQPQH
V: TRBV5-8
J: TRBJ1-5
size: -

CDR3: ASSWGGRGSSPLH
V: TRBV28
J: TRBJ1-6
size: -

CDR3: ASRQGGANYGYT
V: TRBV2
J: TRBJ1-2
size: -

CDR3: ASSLAGKETQY
V: TRBV5-1
J: TRBJ2-5
size: -

CDR3: ASSMPGQGSEKLF
V: TRBV27
J: TRBJ1-4
size: -

CDR3: ASSANISPYEQY
V: TRBV9
J: TRBJ2-7
size: -

CDR3: ASQDGTNSPLH
V: TRBV10-1
J: TRBJ1-6
size: -

CDR3: ASSMGFGSNSPLH
V: TRBV19
J: TRBJ1-6
size: -

CDR3: ASSLMGQNTGELF
V: TRBV28
J: TRBJ2-2
size: -

CDR3: ASSDQGLSGQPQH
V: TRBV2
J: TRBJ1-5
size: once

CDR3: ASSLWAGGTYNEQF
V: TRBV7-2
J: TRBJ2-1
size: -

CDR3: ASSLDRALYEQY
V: TRBV5-1
J: TRBJ2-7
size: many

CDR3: ASSLEGAEETQY
V: TRBV5-1
J: TRBJ2-5
size: -

CDR3: AHAGQGNTEAF
V: TRBV10-3
J: TRBJ1-1
size: -

CDR3: ASSQLARSDYGYT
V: TRBV4-1
J: TRBJ1-2
size: few

CDR3: ASGTGPYEQY
V: TRBV9
J: TRBJ2-7
size: -

CDR3: ASSQVLGSYNSPLH
V: TRBV14
J: TRBJ1-6
size: -

CDR3: ASSPPQGQGSYNEQF
V: TRBV7-9
J: TRBJ2-1
size: -

CDR3: ASSLGITSGGYEQY
V: TRBV13
J: TRBJ2-7
size: -

CDR3: ASSAAGQLSPGANVLT
V: TRBV9
J: TRBJ2-6
size: -

CDR3: ASSINREETQY
V: TRBV19
J: TRBJ2-5
size: -

CDR3: ASSFNGGATDTQY
V: TRBV7-9
J: TRBJ2-3
size: -

CDR3: ATSDHRQGSNQPQH
V: TRBV24-1
J: TRBJ1-5
size: -

CDR3: ASSLGLGEETQY
V: TRBV5-1
J: TRBJ2-5
size: -

CDR3: ASSTRISGGAIRYNEQF
V: TRBV9
J: TRBJ2-1
size: -

CDR3: ATSDLTGGETQY
V: TRBV24-1
J: TRBJ2-5
size: -

CDR3: ASSQELVADTQY
V: TRBV4-2
J: TRBJ2-3
size: once

CDR3: ASSQTGANTEAF
V: TRBV19
J: TRBJ1-1
size: -

CDR3: SVEVGGRYNEQF
V: TRBV29-1
J: TRBJ2-1
size: -

CDR3: ASSLDAQNYGYT
V: TRBV5-6
J: TRBJ1-2
size: -

CDR3: AGSYRGGNYGYT
V: TRBV6-5
J: TRBJ1-2
size: -

CDR3: AISESRGGALLYEQY
V: TRBV10-3
J: TRBJ2-7
size: -

CDR3: ASSLGLLYNEQF
V: TRBV11-2
J: TRBJ2-1
size: -

CDR3: ASSQAGDYGYT
V: TRBV3-1/TRBV3-2
J: TRBJ1-2
size: -

CDR3: ASSPRQGADYEQY
V: TRBV18
J: TRBJ2-7
size: few

CDR3: ASSLGGRESSYNSPLH
V: TRBV7-6
J: TRBJ1-6
size: -

CDR3: ASSAGTVMNTEAF
V: TRBV28
J: TRBJ1-1
size: -

CDR3: ASSTDVTDTQY
V: TRBV7-7
J: TRBJ2-3
size: -